Presented here are 24 T cell receptor beta chains from one specimen sequenced in a study of T cell repertoires in cytomegalovirus infection. Their antigens are not known. TCRdb itself ran the reads through MiXCR, one entry per CDR3 protein. The data show about 110,000 distinct CDR3 sequences, with 10% seen just once and approximately 30% held by the top ten. The sample taken for sequencing was PBMCs, sequenced either directly or after in vitro stimulation (not recorded which). These TCRs come from a human donor in good health (CMV status not recorded). Some clones in this sample may be carry-over from other donors' samples.

This clonotype was seen a few times. The gene calls are TRBV4-1 and TRBJ2-3; 8 bases agree with TRBD1. Germline values: CDR1 MGHRA, CDR2 YSYEKL. Unmatched junction bases numbered 4, after V lost 4 bases and J lost 4 bases. The length of the CDR3 is 14 residues. DNA for the CDR3: TGCGCCAGCAGCCTCGACAGGGGCTCAGATACGCAGTATTTT. Its protein is CASSLDRGSDTQYF.

This clonotype was seen a few times. The rearrangement joins TRBV12-5 to TRBJ1-2; 7 bases are a match to TRBD1. This CDR3 region has 13 residues. The J segment lost 5 bases and the V segment lost 6 bases, leaving 6 bases of the junction unmatched. Germline CDR1 is LGHNT and CDR2 is FRNRAP. The CDR3: CASGWTGIYGYTF. The CDR3 DNA reads TGTGCTAGTGGATGGACAGGAATATATGGCTACACCTTC.

This clonotype occurred a few times. The V gene is TRBV7-2, the J gene TRBJ2-5, with D perhaps TRBD2 (7 bases). The CDR3 extends over 15 amino acids. Per the germline V gene, CDR1 is SGHTA and CDR2 is FQGNSA. V was pared by 1 base and J by 6 bases, with 15 bases between. The CDR3 region is CASSLDWGGGKTQYF. CDR3 coding DNA: TGTGCCAGCAGCTTAGATTGGGGGGGCGGAAAGACCCAGTACTTC. Based on the CDR3 plus reference TRBV7-2 and TRBJ2-5, the full variable domain is GAGVSQSPSNKVTEKGKDVELRCDPISGHTALYWYRQSLGQGLEFLIYFQGNSAPDKSGLPSDRFSAERTGGSVSTLTIQRTQQEDSAVYLCASSLDWGGGKTQYFGPGTRLLVL.

This clonotype appeared many times. V gene TRBV19 combines with J gene TRBJ1-4; D is unclear. Trimming took off 9 bases at V and 4 bases at J, with 15 bases between the two ends. The CDR3 spans 14 residues. CDR1 and CDR2 (germline): LNHDA, SQIVND (reference sequence). The CDR3 loop reads CASSTYRGNEKLFF. The CDR3 bases are TGTGCCAGCAGCACTTATCGTGGTAATGAAAAACTGTTTTTT.

This clonotype was counted a single time. V gene TRBV28 combines with J gene TRBJ2-5; 7 nucleotides align to TRBD1. The CDR3 runs to 15 residues. Trimming cost V 1 base and J 0 bases; bases outside gene matches: 2. CDR1 and CDR2 (germline): MDHEN, SYDVKM. CDR3 sequence reads: CASSLFGTDQETQYF. CDR3 in DNA: TGTGCCAGCAGTTTATTCGGGACAGACCAAGAGACCCAGTACTTC.

This clonotype was picked up many times. CDR3 in DNA: TGTGCCAGCAGCTTTCTTAGCGGAAACACCGGGGAGCTGTTTTTT. Protein product: CASSFLSGNTGELFF. V and J are TRBV7-2 and TRBJ2-2, with a tentative D call TRBD2 (6 bases). The CDR3 runs 15 residues. V lost 3 bases and J 2 bases, leaving 10 bases between the germline ends. Germline CDR1 and CDR2: SGHTA and FQGNSA.

This clonotype was seen many times. The chain recombines TRBV6-2 or TRBV6-3 with TRBJ2-2; 14 positions match TRBD2. The J segment lost 6 bases and the V segment lost 7 bases, leaving 10 bases of the junction unmatched. The CDR3 contains 17 residues. Germline V gives CDR1 MNHEY, CDR2 SVGEGT. The CDR3 nucleotides read TGTGCCAGCACCAGGACGGGACTAGCGGGAGCGTCCGGGGAGCTGTTTTTT. Its protein product is CASTRTGLAGASGELFF.

Regarding this clonotype: A much larger clone differs by one base, so this may be a read error. The V and J genes are TRBV7-4 and TRBJ2-7; perhaps D is TRBD1 or TRBD2 (6 bases each). Per germline, CDR1 SGHVT and CDR2 SQSDAQ. V shed 1 base and J shed 6 bases, with 16 bases lying between them. CDR3 size: 15 residues. CDR3 sequence: CASSLGGARPGEQYF. CDR3 DNA sequence: TGTGCCAGCAGCTTAGGGGGGGCCCGCCCGGGCGAGCAGTACTTC.

This clonotype was seen a handful of times. The rearrangement uses TRBV19 and TRBJ2-1, with 7 bases aligning to TRBD2. Germline V CDR1 and CDR2: LNHDA, SQIVND (reference sequence). The CDR3 contains 15 residues. The V and J ends lost 10 bases and 0 bases, in that order; junction bases with no gene match: 9. The CDR3 protein is CATAGGGSSYNEQFF. The CDR3 DNA reads TGTGCCACGGCGGGCGGCGGGAGCTCCTACAATGAGCAGTTCTTC.

This clonotype was seen a handful of times. The rearrangement links TRBV27 to TRBJ1-1; D unresolved. Germline loops: CDR1 MNHEY, CDR2 SMNVEV (reference sequence). The germline V and J ends were trimmed by 5 bases and 0 bases, with 7 bases remaining between them. The CDR3 consists of 13 residues. CDR3 sequence reads: CASSPWLNTEAFF. The CDR3, as DNA: TGTGCCAGCAGTCCTTGGTTGAACACTGAAGCTTTCTTT.

This clonotype was seen a handful of times. This chain links TRBV29-1 with TRBJ1-1; no clear D gene. V was cut by 4 bases and J by 0 bases, with 12 bases left in between. The germline V gene has CDR1 SQVTM and CDR2 ANQGSEA. This CDR3 is 14 amino acids long. CDR3 nucleotide sequence: TGCAGCGTTGGTCGAGACAAGATGAACACTGAAGCTTTCTTT. Translation gives CSVGRDKMNTEAFF.

This clonotype came up a few times. V and J are TRBV12-3 or TRBV12-4 and TRBJ1-4; D not certain. The V and J ends lost 1 base and 5 bases respectively, with 14 bases between them. The CDR3 has 16 residues. This CDR3 reads CASSLDSRPGNEKLFF. CDR3 bases: TGTGCCAGCAGTTTAGACTCCCGGCCTGGGAATGAAAAACTGTTTTTT.

This clonotype was observed at least ten times. The rearrangement uses TRBV7-9 and TRBJ1-1, with D maybe TRBD1 (5 bases). Between the trimmed V and J ends, which lost 3 bases and 1 base, there was a span of 12 bases. Germline loops: CDR1 SEHNR, CDR2 FQNEAQ (reference sequence). The CDR3 is 15 residues long. CDR3 DNA: TGTGCCAGCAGCTTGTCAATGGGGCCGAACACTGAAGCTTTCTTT. Protein product: CASSLSMGPNTEAFF.

A word on this clonotype: This may come from a read error, since a much larger clone is one base off. The chain joins TRBV7-2 to TRBJ1-3; D unclear. Germline lookup yields CDR1 SGHTA and CDR2 FQGNSA. Trimming stripped 3 bases from V and 8 bases from J, with 11 bases between. The CDR3 has 13 amino acids. In nucleotides, the CDR3 is TGTACCAGCAGCTTCGGGGTGCAGGACACCATATATTTT. This codes for CTSSFGVQDTIYF.

This clonotype was counted at least ten times. The V gene is TRBV6-1, the J gene TRBJ1-6; tentative D call: TRBD1 (5 bases). This CDR3 has 13 residues. Germline CDR1 reads MNHNS; CDR2 reads SASEGT. V was cut by 6 bases and J by 8 bases, with 11 bases left in between. The CDR3 here is CASRSGTYSPLHF. The CDR3 DNA reads as TGTGCCAGCAGGTCCGGGACCTATTCACCCCTCCACTTT.

This clonotype has more than one count but fewer than ten. This rearrangement joins TRBV10-1 to TRBJ2-3, with 7 bases aligning to TRBD2. The CDR3 spans 14 residues. The germline V gene has CDR1 WNHNN and CDR2 SYGVQD (reference sequence). V shed 6 bases, J shed 6 bases, and the junction held 9 bases outside the gene matches. CDR3 in DNA: TGCGCCAGCAGCCGCGGGAGTGATGTGGATACGCAGTATTTT. This encodes CASSRGSDVDTQYF.

In this sample, this clonotype turned up many times. The CDR3 coding sequence is TGTGCCACCCTGCGAGCGGGGGGCACAGATACGCAGTATTTT. This sequence encodes CATLRAGGTDTQYF. This rearrangement joins TRBV6-1 to TRBJ2-3; 8 nucleotides match TRBD2. The germline V gene encodes CDR1 MNHNS and CDR2 SASEGT. The CDR3 covers 14 residues. V shed 10 bases and J 1 base; nucleotides not matched to a gene: 7.

This clonotype was found many times. This chain uses TRBV5-4 with TRBJ1-3; D remains ambiguous. Germline V CDR1 and CDR2: SGHNT, YYREEE (reference sequence). This CDR3 has 16 residues. Trimming left V 4 bases short and J 4 bases short, with 18 bases between. CDR3 nucleotide sequence: TGTGCCAGCAGCCCCAGCCGGGGTATGGCCGGAAACACCATATATTTT. It yields the protein CASSPSRGMAGNTIYF.

The table lists this clonotype with many counts. V gene TRBV19 combines with J gene TRBJ2-2, with unresolved D. The CDR3 spans 17 residues. Germline loops: CDR1 LNHDA, CDR2 SQIVND (reference sequence). V lost 5 bases and J lost 0, with 16 bases in between. CDR3 DNA sequence: TGTGCCAGTAGTCCTACGCGCGAGTTCGCGAACACCGGGGAGCTGTTTTTT. It is translated as CASSPTREFANTGELFF.

V and J are TRBV20-1 and TRBJ2-6, with 9 bases that match TRBD1. The CDR3 consists of 18 residues. Looked up from germline, CDR1 is DFQATT and CDR2 is SNEGSKA (reference sequence). Trimming removed 0 bases from V and 1 base from J; junction bases left unmatched: 7. The CDR3 spells CSARDPGTGMSGANVLTF. The CDR3 DNA sequence: TGCAGTGCTAGAGATCCAGGGACAGGGATGTCTGGGGCCAACGTCCTGACTTTC.

Worth noting for this clonotype: This may be a read error: a much more frequent sequence differs by one nucleotide. The chain couples TRBV7-2 to TRBJ2-5, with D possibly being TRBD1 (6 bases). This CDR3 has 18 residues. V lost 4 bases, J lost 5 bases, and 26 bases lay in between. The germline V gene encodes CDR1 SGHTA and CDR2 FQGNSA. CDR3 in amino acids: CASSSRRSASQGWETQYF. For the CDR3, the DNA is TGTGCCAGCAGCTCACGGAGGTCGGCCAGCCAGGGGTGGGAGACCCAGTACTTC.

This clonotype was found a few times. The CDR3 nucleotides read TGTGCCAGCAATACGGGACAACGCACAGATACGCAGTATTTT. Its translation is CASNTGQRTDTQYF. The J gene is TRBJ2-3, the V gene TRBV2, with a possible D match to TRBD1 (6 bases). Trimming removed 7 bases from V and 1 base from J, with 12 bases in between. The germline CDR1 and CDR2 sequences are SNHLY and FYNNEI. The length of the CDR3 is 14 residues.

The V gene is TRBV19, the J gene TRBJ1-5, with TRBD1 matching 8 bases. The CDR3 extends over 14 amino acids. CDR1 and CDR2 (germline): LNHDA, SQIVND (reference sequence). Trimming took 5 bases from V and 3 from J; bases not matched to a gene: 3. CDR3 protein: CASSPGQANQPQHF. As DNA, the CDR3 is TGTGCCAGTAGTCCGGGACAGGCCAATCAGCCCCAGCATTTT.

This clonotype was observed many times. This chain uses TRBV19 with TRBJ1-2; D is undetermined. V was cut by 5 bases and J by 0 bases, with 16 bases left in between. Germline CDR1 is LNHDA and CDR2 is SQIVND (reference sequence). The CDR3 consists of 16 residues. CDR3 in DNA: TGTGCCAGTAGTTCCTGGACGCTTGCTTCTAACTATGGCTACACCTTC. Residues: CASSSWTLASNYGYTF.